The sequence of this T cell receptor (beta chain) was determined in a study of blood T cell repertoires in COVID-19. Study information: COVID-19 samples, acute and convalescent, were from the United States, Italy and Spain. The analysed material was cDNA or gDNA that came from T cells, B-cell-depleted T cells, or PBMCs.

Germline lookup yields CDR1 KGHDR and CDR2 SFDVKD. The V and J ends lost 4 bases and 4 bases respectively, with 16 bases between them. This CDR3 is built from 17 residues. Per the authors' pipeline: Estimation of nucleated cell counts was performed using reference gene primer amplification. Repertoires were generated with immunoSEQ multiplex PCR, while TCRdb's copy carries only in-frame clones and drops some. Clone size and V and J calls were adopted from that table, with D and trimming inferred from the DNA. The table has 65,000 to 75,000 clones, 75% to 95% seen once. This clonotype was sampled from a human donor with active COVID-19. The donor label of this sample is uncertain. Sequencing used peripheral blood. This chain joins TRBV24-1 and TRBJ2-6, with D unresolved. For the CDR3, the DNA is TGTGCCACCAGTGACCGCTCACCCATTAGCGGGGCCAACGTCCTGACTTTC. This codes for CATSDRSPISGANVLTF.